Sequencing of this T cell receptor (beta chain) was carried out in a study of blood T cell repertoires in COVID-19. Turning to the study itself: COVID-19 samples from acute and convalescent phases originated in the United States, Italy and Spain.

In its sample, this clone was seen once. Germline CDR1 and CDR2: SNHLY and FYNNEI. This CDR3 has 15 residues. With 0 bases removed from V and 5 bases from J, the gap between germline ends came to 14 bases. Per the authors' pipeline: How many nucleated cells were present was estimated from reference gene primer amplification. Only in-frame clones appear in the TCRdb table, and some are missing; sequencing was by immunoSEQ multiplex PCR. That table furnishes V, J and clone size, whereas the DNA furnished D and trimming. The data contain about 98,000 clones, over 65% of them singletons. Sequenced material: peripheral blood. This sequence joins TRBV2 and TRBJ2-7; a possible D gene is TRBD1 (5 bases). The receptor's source is a human donor in a cohort sampled during active COVID-19. The CDR3 loop is CASSEAPRTYHEQYF. CDR3 coding DNA: TGTGCCAGCAGTGAAGCGCCCCGGACATACCACGAGCAGTACTTC.